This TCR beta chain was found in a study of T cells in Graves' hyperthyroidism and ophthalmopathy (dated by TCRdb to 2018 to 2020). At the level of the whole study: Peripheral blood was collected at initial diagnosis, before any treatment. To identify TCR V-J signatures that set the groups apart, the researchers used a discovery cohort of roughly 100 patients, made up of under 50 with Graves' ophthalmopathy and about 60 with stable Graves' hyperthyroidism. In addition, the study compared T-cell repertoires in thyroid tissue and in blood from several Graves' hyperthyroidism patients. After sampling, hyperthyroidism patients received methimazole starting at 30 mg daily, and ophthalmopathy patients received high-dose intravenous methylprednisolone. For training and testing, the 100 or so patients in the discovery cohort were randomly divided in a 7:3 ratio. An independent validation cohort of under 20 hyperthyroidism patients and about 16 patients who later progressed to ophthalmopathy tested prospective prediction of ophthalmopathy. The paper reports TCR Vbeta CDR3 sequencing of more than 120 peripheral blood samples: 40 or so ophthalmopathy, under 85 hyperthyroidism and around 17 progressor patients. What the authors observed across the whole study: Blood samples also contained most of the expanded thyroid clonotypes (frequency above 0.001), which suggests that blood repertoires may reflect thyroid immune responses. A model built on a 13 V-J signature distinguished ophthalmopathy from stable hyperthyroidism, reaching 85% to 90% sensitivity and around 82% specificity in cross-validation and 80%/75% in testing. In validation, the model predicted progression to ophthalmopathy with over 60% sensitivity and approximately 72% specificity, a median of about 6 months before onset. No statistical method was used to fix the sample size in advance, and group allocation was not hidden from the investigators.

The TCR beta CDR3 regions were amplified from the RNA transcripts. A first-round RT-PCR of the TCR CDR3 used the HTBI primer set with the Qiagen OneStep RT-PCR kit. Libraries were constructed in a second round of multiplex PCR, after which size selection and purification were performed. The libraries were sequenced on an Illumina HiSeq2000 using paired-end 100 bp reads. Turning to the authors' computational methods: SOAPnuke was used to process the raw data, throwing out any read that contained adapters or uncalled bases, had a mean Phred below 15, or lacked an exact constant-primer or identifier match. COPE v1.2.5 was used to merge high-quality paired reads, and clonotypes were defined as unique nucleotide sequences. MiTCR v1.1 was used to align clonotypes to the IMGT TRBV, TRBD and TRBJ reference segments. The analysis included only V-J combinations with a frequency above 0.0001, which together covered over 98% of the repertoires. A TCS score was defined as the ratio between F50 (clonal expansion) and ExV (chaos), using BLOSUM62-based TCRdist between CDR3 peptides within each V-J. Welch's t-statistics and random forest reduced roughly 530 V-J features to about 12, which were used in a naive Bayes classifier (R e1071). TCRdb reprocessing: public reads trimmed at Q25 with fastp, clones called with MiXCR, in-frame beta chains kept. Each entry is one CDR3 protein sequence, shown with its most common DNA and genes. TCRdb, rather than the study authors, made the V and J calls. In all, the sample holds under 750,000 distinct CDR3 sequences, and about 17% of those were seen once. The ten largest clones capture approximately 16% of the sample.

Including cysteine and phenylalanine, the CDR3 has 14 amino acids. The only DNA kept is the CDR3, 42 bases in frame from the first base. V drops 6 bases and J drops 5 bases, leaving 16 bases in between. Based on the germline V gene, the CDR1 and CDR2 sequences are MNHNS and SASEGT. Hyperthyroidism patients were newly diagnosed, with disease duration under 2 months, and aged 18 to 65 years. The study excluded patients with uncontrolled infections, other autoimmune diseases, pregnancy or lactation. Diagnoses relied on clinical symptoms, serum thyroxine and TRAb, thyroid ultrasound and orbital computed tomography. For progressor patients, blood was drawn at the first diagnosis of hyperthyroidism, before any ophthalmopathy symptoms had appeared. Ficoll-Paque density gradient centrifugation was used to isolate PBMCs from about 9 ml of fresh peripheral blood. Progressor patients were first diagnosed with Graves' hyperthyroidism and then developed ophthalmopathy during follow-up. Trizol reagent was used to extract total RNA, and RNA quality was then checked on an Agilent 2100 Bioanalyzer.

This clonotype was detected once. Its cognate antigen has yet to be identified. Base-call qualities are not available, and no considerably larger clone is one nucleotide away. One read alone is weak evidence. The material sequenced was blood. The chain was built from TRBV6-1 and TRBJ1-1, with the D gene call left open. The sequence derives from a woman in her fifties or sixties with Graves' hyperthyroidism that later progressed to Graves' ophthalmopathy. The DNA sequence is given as TGTGCCAGCAGCCCCGGCCGGGTAGGAACTGAAGCTTTCTTT. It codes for CASSPGRVGTEAFF.